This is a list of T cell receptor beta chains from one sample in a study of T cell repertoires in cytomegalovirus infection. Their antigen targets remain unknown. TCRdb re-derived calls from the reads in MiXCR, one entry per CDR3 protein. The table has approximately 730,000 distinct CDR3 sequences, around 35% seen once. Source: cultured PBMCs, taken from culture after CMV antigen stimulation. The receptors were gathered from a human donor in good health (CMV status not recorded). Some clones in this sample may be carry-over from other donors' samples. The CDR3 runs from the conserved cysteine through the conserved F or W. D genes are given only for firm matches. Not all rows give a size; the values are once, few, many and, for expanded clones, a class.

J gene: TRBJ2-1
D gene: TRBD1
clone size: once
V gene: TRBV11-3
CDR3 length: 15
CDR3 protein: CASSFTGTGYNEQFF
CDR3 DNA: TGTGCCAGCAGTTTTACCGGGACAGGGTACAATGAGCAGTTCTTC

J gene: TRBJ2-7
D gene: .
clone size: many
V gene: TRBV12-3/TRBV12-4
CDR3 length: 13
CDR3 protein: CASRPPGRELQYF
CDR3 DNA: TGTGCCAGCAGACCCCCCGGCCGGGAACTGCAGTACTTC

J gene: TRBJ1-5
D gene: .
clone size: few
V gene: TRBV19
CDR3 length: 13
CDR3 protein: CASTWTLDQPQHF
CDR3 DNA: TGTGCCAGTACATGGACGCTGGATCAGCCCCAGCATTTT

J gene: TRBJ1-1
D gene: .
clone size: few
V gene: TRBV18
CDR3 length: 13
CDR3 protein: CASSPQKNTEAFF
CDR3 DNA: TGTGCCAGCTCACCCCAAAAAAACACTGAAGCTTTCTTT

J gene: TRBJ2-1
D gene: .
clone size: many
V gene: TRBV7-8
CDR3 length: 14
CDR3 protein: CASSFSRSHNEQFF
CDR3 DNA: TGTGCCAGCAGCTTTAGTAGGTCCCACAATGAGCAGTTCTTC

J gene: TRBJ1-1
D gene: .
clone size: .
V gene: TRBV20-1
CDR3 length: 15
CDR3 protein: CSARVRVRSSTEAFF
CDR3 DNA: TGCAGTGCTAGGGTAAGAGTTCGGTCTAGCACTGAAGCTTTCTTT

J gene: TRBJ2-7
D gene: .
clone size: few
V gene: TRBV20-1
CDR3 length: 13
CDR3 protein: CSAWGVSSYEQYF
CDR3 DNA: TGCAGTGCTTGGGGGGTTTCCTCCTACGAGCAGTACTTC

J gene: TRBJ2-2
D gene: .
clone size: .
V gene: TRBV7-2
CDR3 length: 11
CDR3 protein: CASSRWRELFF
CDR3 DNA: TGTGCCAGCAGCCGCTGGAGGGAGCTGTTTTTT

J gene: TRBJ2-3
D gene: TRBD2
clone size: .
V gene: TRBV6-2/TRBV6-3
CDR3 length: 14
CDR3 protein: CASTLARSTDTQYF
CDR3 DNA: TGTGCCAGCACACTAGCGAGAAGCACAGATACGCAGTATTTT

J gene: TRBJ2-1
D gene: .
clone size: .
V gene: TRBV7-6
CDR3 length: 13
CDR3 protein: CASSPDGFNEQFF
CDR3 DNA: TGTGCCAGCAGTCCGGACGGTTTCAATGAGCAGTTCTTC

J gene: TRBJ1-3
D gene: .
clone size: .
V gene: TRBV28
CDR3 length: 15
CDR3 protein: CASRPTGGRGNTIYF
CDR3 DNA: TGTGCCAGCAGGCCAACTGGGGGGCGAGGAAACACCATATATTTT

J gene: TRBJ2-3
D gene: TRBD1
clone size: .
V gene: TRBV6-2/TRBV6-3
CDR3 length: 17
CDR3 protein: CASSPSPGQYRTDTQYF
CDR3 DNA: TGTGCCAGCAGCCCCAGCCCGGGACAGTACCGTACAGATACGCAGTATTTT

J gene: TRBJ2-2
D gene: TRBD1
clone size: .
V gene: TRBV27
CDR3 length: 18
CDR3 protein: CASSSLKRTGWNTGELFF
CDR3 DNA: TGTGCCAGCAGTTCTCTCAAAAGGACAGGGTGGAACACCGGGGAGCTGTTTTTT

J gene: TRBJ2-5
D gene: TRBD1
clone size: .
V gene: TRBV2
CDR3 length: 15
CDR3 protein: CASSKQGGFAETQYF
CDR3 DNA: TGTGCCAGCAGTAAACAGGGGGGCTTTGCGGAGACCCAGTACTTC

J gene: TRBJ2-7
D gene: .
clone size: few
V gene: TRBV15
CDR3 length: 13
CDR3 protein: CATSVRLAYEQYF
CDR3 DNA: TGTGCCACCAGCGTAAGACTCGCCTACGAGCAGTACTTC

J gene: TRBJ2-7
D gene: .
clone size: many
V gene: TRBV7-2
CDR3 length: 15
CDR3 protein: CASSRQPTVRGEQYF
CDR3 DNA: TGTGCCAGCAGCCGACAACCAACGGTCAGGGGCGAGCAGTACTTC

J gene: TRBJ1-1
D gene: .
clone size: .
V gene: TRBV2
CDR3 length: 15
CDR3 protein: CASSEDSLLSGSAFF
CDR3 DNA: TGTGCCAGCAGTGAGGACAGTTTGTTAAGTGGTTCAGCTTTCTTT

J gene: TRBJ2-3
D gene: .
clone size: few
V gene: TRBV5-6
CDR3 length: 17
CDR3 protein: CASSFPTSLRGTDTQYF
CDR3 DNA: TGTGCCAGCAGCTTTCCTACTTCCCTGAGAGGCACAGATACGCAGTATTTT

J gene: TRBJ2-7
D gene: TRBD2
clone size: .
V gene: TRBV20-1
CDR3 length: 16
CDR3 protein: CSARASGTSGSREQYF
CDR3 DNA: TGCAGTGCTAGAGCTTCCGGGACTAGCGGGAGTCGGGAGCAGTACTTC

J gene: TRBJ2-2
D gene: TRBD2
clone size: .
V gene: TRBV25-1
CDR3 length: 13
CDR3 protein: CASSFTLAGELFF
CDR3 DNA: TGTGCCAGCAGTTTTACACTAGCGGGGGAGCTGTTTTTT

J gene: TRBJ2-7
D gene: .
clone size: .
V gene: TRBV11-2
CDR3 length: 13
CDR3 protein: CASRELTLHEQYF
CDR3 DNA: TGTGCCAGCAGGGAACTAACCCTCCACGAGCAGTACTTC

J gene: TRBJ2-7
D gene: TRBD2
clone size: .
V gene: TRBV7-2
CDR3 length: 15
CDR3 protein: CASSLYAGGAYEQYF
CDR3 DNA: TGTGCCAGCAGCTTATATGCGGGAGGGGCCTACGAGCAGTACTTC

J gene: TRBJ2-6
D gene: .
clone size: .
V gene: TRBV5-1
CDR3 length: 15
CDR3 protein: CASSSVYSGANVLTF
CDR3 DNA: TGCGCCAGCAGCTCCGTCTACTCTGGGGCCAACGTCCTGACTTTC

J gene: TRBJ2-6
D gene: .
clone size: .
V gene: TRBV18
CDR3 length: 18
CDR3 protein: CASSGPWTAVSGANVLTF
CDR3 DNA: TGTGCCAGCTCCGGGCCCTGGACAGCCGTATCTGGGGCCAACGTCCTGACTTTC

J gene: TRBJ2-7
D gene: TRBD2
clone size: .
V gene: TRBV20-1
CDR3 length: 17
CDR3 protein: CSARDLPRTSGAYEQYF
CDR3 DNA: TGCAGTGCTAGAGATCTCCCTCGGACTAGCGGAGCCTACGAGCAGTACTTC

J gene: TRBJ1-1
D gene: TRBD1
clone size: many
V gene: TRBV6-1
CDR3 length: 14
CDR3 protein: CASSAQGAHTEAFF
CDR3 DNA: TGTGCCAGCAGTGCACAGGGGGCCCACACTGAAGCTTTCTTT

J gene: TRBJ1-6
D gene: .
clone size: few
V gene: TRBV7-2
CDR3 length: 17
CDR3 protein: CASSLRPPGSFNSPLHF
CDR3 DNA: TGTGCCAGCAGCTTACGCCCACCGGGCAGCTTTAATTCACCCCTCCACTTT

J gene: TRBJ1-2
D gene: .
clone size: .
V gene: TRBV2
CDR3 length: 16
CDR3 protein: CASRGTLRTAPYGYTF
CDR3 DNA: TGTGCCAGCAGGGGAACCCTAAGGACAGCTCCCTATGGCTACACCTTC

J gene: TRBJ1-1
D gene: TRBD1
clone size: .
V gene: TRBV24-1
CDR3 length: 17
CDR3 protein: CATSGVPGQGRDTEAFF
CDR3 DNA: TGTGCCACCAGTGGAGTCCCGGGACAGGGCCGGGACACTGAAGCTTTCTTT

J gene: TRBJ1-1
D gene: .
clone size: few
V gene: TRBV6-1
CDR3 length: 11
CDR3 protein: CASHSGTEAFF
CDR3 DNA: TGTGCCAGCCATTCGGGCACTGAAGCTTTCTTT

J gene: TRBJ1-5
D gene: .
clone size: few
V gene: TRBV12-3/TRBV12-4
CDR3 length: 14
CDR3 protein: CASMTGGGNQPQHF
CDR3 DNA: TGTGCCAGTATGACGGGGGGAGGTAATCAGCCCCAGCATTTT

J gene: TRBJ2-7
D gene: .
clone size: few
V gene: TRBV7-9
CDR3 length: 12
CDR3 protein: CASSPAPNEQYF
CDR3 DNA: TGTGCCAGCAGTCCAGCCCCCAACGAGCAGTACTTC

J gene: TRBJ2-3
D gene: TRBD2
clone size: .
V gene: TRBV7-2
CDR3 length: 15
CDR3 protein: CASSFPGLAGDTQYF
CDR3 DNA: TGTGCCAGCAGCTTCCCGGGACTAGCGGGAGATACGCAGTATTTT

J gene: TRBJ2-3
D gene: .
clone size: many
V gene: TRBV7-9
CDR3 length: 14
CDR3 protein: CASSTAPSTDTQYF
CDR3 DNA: TGTGCCTCTTCCACCGCCCCTTCCACAGATACGCAGTATTTT

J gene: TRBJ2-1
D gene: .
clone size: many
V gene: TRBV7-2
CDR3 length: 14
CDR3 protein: CASSFWGGPNEQFF
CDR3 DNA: TGTGCCAGCAGCTTTTGGGGGGGGCCCAATGAGCAGTTCTTC

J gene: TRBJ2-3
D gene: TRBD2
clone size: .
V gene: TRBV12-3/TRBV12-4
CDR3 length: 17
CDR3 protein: CASRLNPGLAQTDTQYF
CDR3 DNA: TGTGCCAGCAGGTTAAACCCGGGACTAGCCCAGACAGATACGCAGTATTTT

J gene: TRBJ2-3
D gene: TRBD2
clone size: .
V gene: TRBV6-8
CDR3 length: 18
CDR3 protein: CASSTGTSGLVGTDTQYF
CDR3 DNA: TGTGCCAGCAGCACCGGGACTAGCGGCCTAGTCGGCACAGATACGCAGTATTTT

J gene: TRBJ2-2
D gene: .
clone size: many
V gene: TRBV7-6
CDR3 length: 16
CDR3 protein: CASSLAAGSNTGELFF
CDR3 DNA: TGTGCCAGCAGCTTAGCGGCAGGATCGAACACCGGGGAGCTGTTTTTT

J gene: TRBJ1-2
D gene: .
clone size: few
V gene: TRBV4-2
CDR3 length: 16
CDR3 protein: CASSQVGAATNYGYTF
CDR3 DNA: TGTGCCAGCAGCCAAGTCGGGGCAGCGACTAACTATGGCTACACCTTC

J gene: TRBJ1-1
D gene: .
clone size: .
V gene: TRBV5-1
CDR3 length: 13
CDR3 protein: CASCPGVNTEAFF
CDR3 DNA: TGCGCCAGCTGTCCTGGGGTGAACACTGAAGCTTTCTTT